What follows describes a single T cell receptor (beta chain). In the original processing: How many nucleated cells were present was estimated from reference gene primer amplification. The method was immunoSEQ multiplex PCR; TCRdb's version includes in-frame clones alone and lacks a portion of them. V and J calls and clone size come straight from that table; D and trimming were deduced from the DNA. The sample holds fewer than 40,000 clones, under 90% seen once. The length of the CDR3 is 16 residues. Germline loops: CDR1 SGHRS, CDR2 YFSETQ. Trimming removed 0 bases at V and 0 bases at J, with 12 bases between. This specimen belongs to a study of blood T cell repertoires in COVID-19. At the level of the study: Donors in the United States, Italy and Spain gave samples during acute or convalescent COVID-19. From T cells, B-cell-depleted T cells, or PBMCs came the material, which was cDNA or gDNA.

The clonotype was recovered from a human donor in a cohort sampled during active COVID-19. The sample taken for sequencing was peripheral blood. V is TRBV5-1 and J is TRBJ1-1, with D tentatively TRBD1 (5 bases). The CDR3 loop is CASSLGVVDMNTEAFF. The CDR3 region has the DNA TGCGCCAGCAGCTTGGGAGTCGTGGACATGAACACTGAAGCTTTCTTT.